This T cell receptor beta chain comes out of a study of T-cell reconstitution after alpha-beta-depleted transplantation in children. Many counts were recorded for this clonotype. Molecular barcoding with unique molecular identifiers was used for the TCRbeta library. In TCRdb, the PCR reads were re-called with MiXCR into one record per CDR3 protein. The sample has 190,000 or so distinct CDR3 sequences, over 5.5% seen once; the top ten hold over 2.5%. The specimen comprised PBMCs from the stem cell graft donor, sampled from the stem cell graft. The clonotype originates from a human donor who donated a stem cell graft to a child with Wiskott-Aldrich syndrome.

Here the CDR3 reads CASSYRSGGYTF. CDR3 DNA: TGTGCCAGCAGTTATAGGTCTGGTGGCTACACCTTC. This chain joins TRBV6-5 and TRBJ1-2; no firm D call. This CDR3 spans 12 amino acids. Germline CDR1 reads MNHEY; CDR2 reads SVGAGI. With 3 bases removed from V and 7 bases from J, the gap between germline ends came to 9 bases.